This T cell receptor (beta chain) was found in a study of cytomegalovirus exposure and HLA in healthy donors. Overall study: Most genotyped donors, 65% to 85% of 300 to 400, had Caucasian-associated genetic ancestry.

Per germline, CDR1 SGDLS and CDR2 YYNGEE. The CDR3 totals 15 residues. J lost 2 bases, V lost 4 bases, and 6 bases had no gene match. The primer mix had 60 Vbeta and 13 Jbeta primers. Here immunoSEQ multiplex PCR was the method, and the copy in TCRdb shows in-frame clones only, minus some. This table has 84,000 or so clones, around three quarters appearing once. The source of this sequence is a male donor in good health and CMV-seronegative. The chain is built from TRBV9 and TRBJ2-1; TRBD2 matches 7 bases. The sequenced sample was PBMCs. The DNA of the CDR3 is TGTGCCAGCAGCCTCACTAGCGACGCCTACAATGAGCAGTTCTTC. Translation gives CASSLTSDAYNEQFF.